The 17 T cell receptor beta chains in this list originate from one sample, sequenced in a study of blood T cell repertoires in COVID-19. Profiled with immunoSEQ multiplex PCR; TCRdb holds only in-frame clones, not every one. The sample carries more than 250,000 clones, 70% to 90% recorded once. The source material was peripheral blood. The receptors were gathered from a woman aged 25 to 39 with COVID-19, enrolled during active disease.

The chain has TRBV19 and TRBJ2-1; 14 bases match TRBD2. Losses at the gene ends were 4 bases for V and 3 bases for J; bases not matched to a gene: 20. The CDR3 runs to 22 residues. Germline CDR1 is LNHDA and CDR2 is SQIVND (reference sequence). CDR3 bases: TGTGCCAGTAGTACCCAGGGCGTGACTAGCGGGGGGGCCTACCCTAACTACAATGAGCAGTTCTTC. Protein: CASSTQGVTSGGAYPNYNEQFF. The full variable domain, rest sourced from reference TRBV19 and TRBJ2-1, is DGGITQSPKYLFRKEGQNVTLSCEQNLNHDAMYWYRQDPGQGLRLIYYSQIVNDFQKGDIAEGYSVSREKKESFPLTVTSAQKNPTAFYLCASSTQGVTSGGAYPNYNEQFFGPGTRLTVL.

Turning to this clone: The junction shows a germline mismatch at one end, possibly a read error. This sequence joins TRBV7-7 and TRBJ2-1; D is perhaps TRBD2 (6 bases). The CDR3 spans 15 residues. Germline assignment: CDR1 SSHAT and CDR2 FNYEAQ (reference sequence). CDR3 nucleotides: TGTGCTAGCAGCATGGAGGGGAGCTCCTACAATGAGCAGTTCTTC. Residues: CASSMEGSSYNEQFF. The variable domain in full, completed from reference TRBV7-7 and TRBJ2-1, reads GAGVSQSPRYKVTKRGQDVTLRCDPISSHATLYWYQQALGQGPEFLTYFNYEAQPDKSGLPSDRFSAERPEGSISTLTIQRTEQRDSAMYRCASSMEGSSYNEQFFGPGTRLTVL.

This chain links TRBV29-1 with TRBJ2-7; 7 nucleotides align to TRBD2. Germline V lookup: CDR1 SQVTM, CDR2 ANQGSEA. The V and J ends lost 7 bases and 0 bases, in that order; junction bases with no gene match: 9. The length of the CDR3 is 14 residues. Written as DNA, the CDR3 is TGCAGCGCCGTGACTAGCTTAATCTCCTACGAGCAGTACTTC. Protein product: CSAVTSLISYEQYF.

This chain links TRBV9 with TRBJ2-1, with D unresolved. Trimming pared 0 bases from V and 6 bases from J, leaving 10 bases between. The CDR3 covers 14 residues. From germline, CDR1 is SGDLS and CDR2 YYNGEE. This chain's CDR3 is CASSVVTPSNEQFF. DNA of the CDR3: TGTGCCAGCAGCGTAGTGACTCCCTCCAATGAGCAGTTCTTC.

The chain joins TRBV25-1 to TRBJ2-1; D is ambiguous. The ends were cut back, 4 bases at V and 4 bases at J, with 2 bases in the middle. The CDR3 runs to 11 residues. Germline values: CDR1 MGHDK, CDR2 SYGVNS. The CDR3 spells CASSVYNEQFF. The CDR3 DNA reads as TGTGCCAGCAGTGTATACAATGAGCAGTTCTTC.

The J gene is TRBJ2-2, the V gene TRBV6-4, with a tentative D call TRBD2 (5 bases). Germline lookup yields CDR1 MRHNA and CDR2 SNTAGT. Trimming pared 6 bases from V and 7 bases from J, leaving 18 bases between. This CDR3 has 15 residues. The CDR3 region is CASSPRETPGGELFF. CDR3 nucleotides: TGTGCCAGCAGCCCCCGGGAAACTCCGGGCGGGGAGCTGTTTTTT.

V is TRBV7-9 and J is TRBJ1-6; D gene ambiguous. CDR3 length: 13 residues. V was shortened by 6 bases and J by 0 bases, with 3 bases between the two germline ends. CDR1 and CDR2 (germline): SEHNR, FQNEAQ (reference sequence). The CDR3 sequence is CASRSSYNSPLHF. The CDR3 nucleotides read TGTGCCAGCAGGAGCTCCTATAATTCACCCCTCCACTTT.

The genes are TRBV6-2 or TRBV6-3 and TRBJ2-1; 9 bases fit TRBD2. CDR3 length: 15 residues. V trimming: 4 bases; J trimming: 8 bases; junction bases outside the gene matches: 9. Looked up from germline, CDR1 is MNHEY and CDR2 is SVGEGT. The CDR3 here is CASSSGTSSADEQFF. As DNA, the CDR3 is TGTGCCAGCAGTTCCGGGACTAGCTCCGCGGATGAGCAGTTCTTC.

The chain combines TRBV6-5 with TRBJ1-3; TRBD1 matches 7 bases. This CDR3 comprises 15 residues. After removal of 6 bases from V and 3 bases from J, the junction contained 8 bases not matched to a gene. Germline V gene data show CDR1 as MNHEY and CDR2 as SVGAGI. The CDR3 reads CASSLQTGYGNTIYF. DNA of the CDR3: TGTGCCAGCAGCCTCCAGACAGGGTATGGAAACACCATATATTTT.

The V gene is TRBV6-5, the J gene TRBJ2-5; 7 positions agree with TRBD1. The V segment lost 6 bases and the J segment 3 bases; nucleotides outside the gene matches: 7. Germline V CDR1 and CDR2: MNHEY, SVGAGI. The CDR3 consists of 14 residues. CDR3 loop: CASRMTGHKETQYF. Here the CDR3 DNA reads TGTGCCAGCAGGATGACAGGGCATAAAGAGACCCAGTACTTC.

This clone has only one observation. The chain employs TRBV9 and TRBJ1-5, with 8 positions matching TRBD1. This CDR3 is built from 20 residues. Per germline, CDR1 SGDLS and CDR2 YYNGEE. Germline trimming cut 4 bases from V and 4 bases from J; bases unmatched to any gene: 22. The chain's CDR3 is CASSPPRRDRGRYFNQPQHF. CDR3 DNA sequence: TGTGCCAGCAGCCCCCCACGGAGAGACAGGGGAAGATACTTTAATCAGCCCCAGCATTTT.

This clone was seen a single time. The chain is built from TRBV5-1 and TRBJ2-7, with TRBD2 as a possible D gene (6 bases). The CDR3 totals 14 residues. With 1 base removed from V and 3 bases from J, the gap between germline ends came to 11 bases. Germline CDR1 SGHRS, CDR2 YFSETQ. Here the CDR3 reads CASSLKWGDYEQYF. The DNA for the CDR3 is TGCGCCAGCAGCTTGAAGTGGGGGGACTACGAGCAGTACTTC.

V is TRBV7-2 and J is TRBJ2-5, with TRBD2 as a possible D gene (6 bases). CDR3 length: 15 residues. The V gene's germline CDR1 is SGHTA and CDR2 FQGNSA. Trimming shortened V by 1 base and J by 3 bases, and 12 bases separated the two germline ends. CDR3 nucleotides: TGTGCCAGCAGCTTAGTAGGGCGGAGGGAAGAGACCCAGTACTTC. It translates to CASSLVGRREETQYF.

V is TRBV19 and J is TRBJ1-1; unclear D gene. The V end was cut by 6 bases, the J end by 4 bases, with 18 bases between. This CDR3 comprises 15 residues. Germline V gene data show CDR1 as LNHDA and CDR2 as SQIVND (reference sequence). CDR3 sequence reads: CASSPNNGRFTEAFF. The CDR3 nucleotides read TGTGCCAGTAGCCCCAATAATGGGAGATTCACTGAAGCTTTCTTT.

The chain has TRBV15 and TRBJ2-2, with TRBD2 matching over 8 bases. The CDR3 has 19 residues. CDR1 is LNHNV and CDR2 is YYDKDF in the germline V gene (reference sequence). The V and J ends lost 1 base and 1 base, in that order; junction bases with no gene match: 11. The CDR3 sequence: CATSRGPLAGGRNTGELFF. The CDR3 bases are TGTGCCACCAGCAGAGGGCCTCTGGCGGGGGGAAGGAACACCGGGGAGCTGTTTTTT.

The chain carries TRBV7-7 and TRBJ2-1; D not certain. The germline V gene has CDR1 SSHAT and CDR2 FNYEAQ (reference sequence). The CDR3 consists of 16 residues. Trimming left V 3 bases short and J 6 bases short, with 18 bases between. CDR3: CASSLGGGPMGNEQFF. In DNA form, the CDR3 reads TGTGCCAGCAGCTTGGGTGGCGGTCCCATGGGCAATGAGCAGTTCTTC.

This sequence joins TRBV7-2 and TRBJ2-3, with TRBD1 matching over 8 bases. Germline V lookup: CDR1 SGHTA, CDR2 FQGNSA. This CDR3 contains 15 residues. Trimming removed 4 bases from V and 2 bases from J; junction bases left unmatched: 5. The CDR3 sequence: CASSSRTGYTDTQYF. CDR3 nucleotide sequence: TGTGCCAGCAGCTCGAGGACAGGGTACACAGATACGCAGTATTTT.